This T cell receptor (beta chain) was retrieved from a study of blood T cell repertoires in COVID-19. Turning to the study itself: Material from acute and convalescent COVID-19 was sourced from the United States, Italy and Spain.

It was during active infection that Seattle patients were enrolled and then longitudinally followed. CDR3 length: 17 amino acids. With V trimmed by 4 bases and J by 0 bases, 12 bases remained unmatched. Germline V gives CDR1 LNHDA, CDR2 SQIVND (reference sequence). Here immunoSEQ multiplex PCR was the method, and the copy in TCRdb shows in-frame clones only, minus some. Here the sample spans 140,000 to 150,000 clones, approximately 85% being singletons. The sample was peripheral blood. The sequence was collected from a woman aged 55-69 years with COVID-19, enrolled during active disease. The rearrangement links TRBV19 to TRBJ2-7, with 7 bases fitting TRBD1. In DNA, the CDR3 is TGTGCCAGTAGTAGGACAGGCGGTTTCCCTAGCTCCTACGAGCAGTACTTC. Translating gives CASSRTGGFPSSYEQYF. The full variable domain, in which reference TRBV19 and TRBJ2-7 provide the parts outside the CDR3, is DGGITQSPKYLFRKEGQNVTLSCEQNLNHDAMYWYRQDPGQGLRLIYYSQIVNDFQKGDIAEGYSVSREKKESFPLTVTSAQKNPTAFYLCASSRTGGFPSSYEQYFGPGTRLTVT.